The sequence of this TCR beta chain was determined in a study of cytomegalovirus exposure and HLA in healthy donors. The study, taken as a whole, reports: With DRB1 most and HLA-C fewest, TCR association rates differed between HLA loci in a later analysis.

60 Vbeta and 13 Jbeta primers were used in PCR. The data were produced by immunoSEQ multiplex PCR, yet TCRdb's version contains in-frame clones alone and is incomplete. This sample has 300,000 or so clones, with just under 85% found just once. This clone was picked up a small number of times. Its specificity is not known. Germline loops: CDR1 SGHTA, CDR2 FQGNSA. The junction had 8 bases not matched to a gene; V was cut back by 2 bases and J by 9 bases. The CDR3 runs to 15 residues. Sequencing was carried out using PBMCs. The receptor was isolated from a woman in her forties in good health and CMV-seropositive. V is TRBV7-2 and J is TRBJ2-1; 9 nucleotides match TRBD2. The DNA for the CDR3 is TGTGCCAGCAGCTTATTTGGCGGGGGGGTGGTTGAGCAGTTCTTC. This encodes CASSLFGGGVVEQFF.